Given below is one T cell receptor (beta chain) in context. Which antigen it targets is not known. The input lacks base qualities; no much larger clone sits a single base away. The germline V end is reduced by 7 bases and the J end by 5 bases; junction bases left unmatched: 6. Based on the germline V gene, the CDR1 and CDR2 sequences are SGHRS and YFSETQ. The CDR3 measures 14 amino acids from cysteine to phenylalanine. Only the CDR3 portion is preserved as DNA: 42 bases, with reading frame beginning at the first base. This specimen comes from a study of blood T cell repertoires in COVID-19 (dated by TCRdb to about 2020). About the investigation overall: Samples covering the acute and convalescent phases of COVID-19 were provided by collaborators in the United States, Italy and Spain. The prospective study material was composed of cDNA or gDNA derived from T cells, B-cell-depleted T cells, or PBMCs. The repertoires were made available in a free public database intended to serve as a resource for research on the immune response to SARS-CoV-2. Where available, HLA class I and class II types were obtained from metadata supplied by the sample provider rather than from assay-based typing. The dataset comprised deeply sampled blood TCRbeta repertoires from subjects exposed to, actively infected with, or recovered from COVID-19. A de-identified subject ID, COVID-19 status, age in years and sex were almost always included in the sample metadata. Samples came from the ongoing ImmuneRACE study (first 160 participants) plus 1,254 subjects from 6 global collaborators.

Broad study findings and their caveats: How much clinical and demographic metadata was included differed by source and by participant, and the metadata was provided uncurated.

The collaborating institutions used their own protocols to collect whole blood in K2EDTA tubes. For TCRbeta analysis, collaborators shipped samples in one of three forms: frozen whole blood, isolated PBMCs, or DNA extracted from either of those sample types. TCRbeta CDR3 regions were amplified from genomic DNA by means of the immunoSEQ Assay, a bias-controlled multiplex PCR. The paper's data handling went like this. Within the assay, amplification of reference gene primers was used to estimate how many nucleated cells each sample contained. To quantify the absolute abundance of each unique TCRbeta CDR3 rearrangement, sequence reads were collapsed and filtered. Productive Simpson clonality was computed per sample as the square root of Simpson's diversity index over productive rearrangements. Not all clones reach the TCRdb copy of this immuneACCESS table, which keeps in-frame sequences only. Checked studies attribute under half of the gap to unresolved V genes and leave the rest unexplained. V, J and clone size derive from that table, while D and trimming were established from the DNA sequence. The sample has more than 55,000 clones on record, about four fifths of them singletons. Almost 10% of the sample is taken by the ten largest.

Specimen: peripheral blood. The rearrangement combines TRBV5-1 with TRBJ2-1; the junction holds 10 bases that match TRBD2. This clonotype originated in a woman aged 80 or over with acute or convalescent COVID-19. The nucleotide sequence reads as follows: TGCGCCAGCGGAGGGACTAGCGACAACAATGAGCAGTTCTTC. It encodes CASGGTSDNNEQFF. Reference TRBV5-1 and TRBJ2-1 proteins supply the regions before and after the CDR3; the full variable domain is: KAGVTQTPRYLIKTRGQQVTLSCSPISGHRSVSWYQQTPGQGLQFLFEYFSETQRNKGNFPGRFSGRQFSNSRSEMNVSTLELGDSALYLCASGGTSDNNEQFFGPGTRLTVL.